This T cell receptor (beta chain) was sequenced in a study of T cells in Graves' hyperthyroidism and ophthalmopathy. RNA transcripts gave rise to amplified TCR beta CDR3 regions. Using the HTBI primer set, a first-round RT-PCR was run on the TCR CDR3. TCRdb fed the multiplex PCR reads into MiXCR, producing one record per CDR3 protein. This table holds 450,000 to 600,000 distinct CDR3 sequences, 15% to 20% found once. This clonotype was seen ten or more times. This CDR3 region has 12 residues. After removal of 4 bases from V and 11 bases from J, the junction contained 10 bases not matched to a gene. Germline assignment: CDR1 GTSNPN and CDR2 SVGIG (reference sequence).

The TCR originated in a man aged 35-49 years with Graves' ophthalmopathy. The sequenced sample was blood. The chain carries TRBV30 and TRBJ1-1; 7 bases align to TRBD1. CDR3 residues: CAWTTGAWLAFF. Written as DNA, the CDR3 is TGTGCCTGGACAACAGGGGCCTGGCTGGCTTTCTTT. Based on the CDR3 plus reference TRBV30 and TRBJ1-1, the full variable domain is SQTIHQWPATLVQPVGSPLSLECTVEGTSNPNLYWYRQAAGRGLQLLFYSVGIGQISSEVPQNLSASRPQDRQFILSSKKLLLSDSGFYLCAWTTGAWLAFFGQGTRLTVV.